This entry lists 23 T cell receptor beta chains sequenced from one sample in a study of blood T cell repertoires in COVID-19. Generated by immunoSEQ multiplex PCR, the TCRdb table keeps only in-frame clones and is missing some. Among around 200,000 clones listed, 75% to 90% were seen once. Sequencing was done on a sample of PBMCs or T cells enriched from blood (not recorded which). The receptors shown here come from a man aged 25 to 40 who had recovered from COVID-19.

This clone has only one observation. CDR3 amino acids: CATSARTSGGLNEQFF. For the CDR3, the DNA is TGTGCCACCAGTGCTCGCACTAGCGGGGGGCTCAATGAGCAGTTCTTC. The chain employs TRBV24-1 and TRBJ2-1; 12 bases align to TRBD2. The CDR3 contains 16 residues. Per germline, CDR1 KGHDR and CDR2 SFDVKD. Trimming cost V 5 bases and J 6 bases; bases outside gene matches: 7.

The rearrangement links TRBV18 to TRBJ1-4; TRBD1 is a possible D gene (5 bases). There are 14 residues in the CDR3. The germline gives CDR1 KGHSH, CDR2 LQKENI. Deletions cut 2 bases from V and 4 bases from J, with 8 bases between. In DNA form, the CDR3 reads TGTGCCAGCTCACCAGGACAACATAATGAAAAACTGTTTTTT. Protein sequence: CASSPGQHNEKLFF.

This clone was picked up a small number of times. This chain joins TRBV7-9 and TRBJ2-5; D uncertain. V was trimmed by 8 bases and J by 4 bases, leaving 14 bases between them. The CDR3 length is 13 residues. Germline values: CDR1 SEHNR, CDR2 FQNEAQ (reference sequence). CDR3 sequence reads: CASSRNPPETQYF. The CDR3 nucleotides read TGTGCCAGCTCTAGAAACCCACCAGAGACCCAGTACTTC.

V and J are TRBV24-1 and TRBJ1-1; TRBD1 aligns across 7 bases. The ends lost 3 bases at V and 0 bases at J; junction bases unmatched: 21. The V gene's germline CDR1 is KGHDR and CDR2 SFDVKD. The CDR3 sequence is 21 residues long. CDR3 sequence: CATSDPLCQPTGDLVNTEAFF. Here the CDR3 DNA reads TGTGCCACCAGTGATCCCCTTTGTCAGCCTACAGGGGACCTCGTGAACACTGAAGCTTTCTTT.

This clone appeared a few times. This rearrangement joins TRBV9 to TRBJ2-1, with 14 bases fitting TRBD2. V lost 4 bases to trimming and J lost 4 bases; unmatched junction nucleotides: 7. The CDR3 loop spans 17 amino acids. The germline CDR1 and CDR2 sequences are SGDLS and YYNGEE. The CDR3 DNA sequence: TGTGCCAGCAGCCAGGGACTAGCGGGAGCGGTATACAATGAGCAGTTCTTC. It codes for CASSQGLAGAVYNEQFF.

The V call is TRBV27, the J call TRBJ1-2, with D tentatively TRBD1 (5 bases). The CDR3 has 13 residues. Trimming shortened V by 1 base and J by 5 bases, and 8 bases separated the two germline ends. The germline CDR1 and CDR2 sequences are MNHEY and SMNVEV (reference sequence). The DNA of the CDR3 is TGTGCCAGCAGTTTATTGGGGACTTATGGCTACACCTTC. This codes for CASSLLGTYGYTF.

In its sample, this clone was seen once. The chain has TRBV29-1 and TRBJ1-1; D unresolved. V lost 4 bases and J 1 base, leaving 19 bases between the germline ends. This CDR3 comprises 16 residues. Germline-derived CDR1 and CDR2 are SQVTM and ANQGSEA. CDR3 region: CSVGFGVTNWNTEAFF. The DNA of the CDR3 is TGCAGCGTTGGTTTTGGAGTCACCAACTGGAACACTGAAGCTTTCTTT.

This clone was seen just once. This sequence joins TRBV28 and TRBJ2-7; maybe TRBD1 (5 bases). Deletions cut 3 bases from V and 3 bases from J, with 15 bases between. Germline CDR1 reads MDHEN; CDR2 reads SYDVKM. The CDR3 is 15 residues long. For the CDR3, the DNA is TGTGCCAGCAGTTTTTTGGATCGCCAGGGCTACGAGCAGTACTTC. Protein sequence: CASSFLDRQGYEQYF. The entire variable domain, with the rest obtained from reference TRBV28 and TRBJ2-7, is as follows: DVKVTQSSRYLVKRTGEKVFLECVQDMDHENMFWYRQDPGLGLRLIYFSYDVKMKEKGDIPEGYSVSREKKERFSLILESASTNQTSMYLCASSFLDRQGYEQYFGPGTRLTVT.

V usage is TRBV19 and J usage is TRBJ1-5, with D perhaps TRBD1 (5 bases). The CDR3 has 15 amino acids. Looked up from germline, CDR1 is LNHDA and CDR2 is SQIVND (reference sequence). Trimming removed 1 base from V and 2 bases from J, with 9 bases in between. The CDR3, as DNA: TGTGCCAGTAGTATAGTCACAGGTCGCAATCAGCCCCAGCATTTT. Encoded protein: CASSIVTGRNQPQHF.

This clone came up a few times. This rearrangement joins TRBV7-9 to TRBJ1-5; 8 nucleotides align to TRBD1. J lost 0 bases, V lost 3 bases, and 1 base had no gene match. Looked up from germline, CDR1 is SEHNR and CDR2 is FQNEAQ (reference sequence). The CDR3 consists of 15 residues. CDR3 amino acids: CASSLGQASNQPQHF. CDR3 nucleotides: TGTGCCAGCAGCTTGGGACAGGCTAGCAATCAGCCCCAGCATTTT. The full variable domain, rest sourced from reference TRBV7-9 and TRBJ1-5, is DTGVSQNPRHKITKRGQNVTFRCDPISEHNRLYWYRQTLGQGPEFLTYFQNEAQLEKSRLLSDRFSAERPKGSFSTLEIQRTEQGDSAMYLCASSLGQASNQPQHFGDGTRLSIL.

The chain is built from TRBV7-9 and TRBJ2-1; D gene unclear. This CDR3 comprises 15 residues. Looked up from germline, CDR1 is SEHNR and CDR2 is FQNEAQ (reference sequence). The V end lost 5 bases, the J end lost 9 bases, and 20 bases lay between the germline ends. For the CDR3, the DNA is TGTGCCAGCAGCCCGAGCCGGGTCCTCATCGGTGAGCAGTTCTTC. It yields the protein CASSPSRVLIGEQFF.

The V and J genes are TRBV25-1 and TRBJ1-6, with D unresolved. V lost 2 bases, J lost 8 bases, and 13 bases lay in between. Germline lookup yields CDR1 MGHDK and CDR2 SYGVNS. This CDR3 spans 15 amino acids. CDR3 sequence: CASSELGRRDSPLHF. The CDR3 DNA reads TGTGCCAGCAGTGAACTCGGCAGGCGGGATTCACCCCTCCACTTT.

The CDR3 sequence is CASTAIQGNYGYTF. DNA for the CDR3: TGTGCCAGCACCGCTATCCAGGGTAACTATGGCTACACCTTC. V and J are TRBV5-4 and TRBJ1-2; D might be TRBD1 (5 bases). Germline loops: CDR1 SGHNT, CDR2 YYREEE (reference sequence). CDR3 size: 14 residues. V was pared by 6 bases and J by 1 base, with 13 bases between.

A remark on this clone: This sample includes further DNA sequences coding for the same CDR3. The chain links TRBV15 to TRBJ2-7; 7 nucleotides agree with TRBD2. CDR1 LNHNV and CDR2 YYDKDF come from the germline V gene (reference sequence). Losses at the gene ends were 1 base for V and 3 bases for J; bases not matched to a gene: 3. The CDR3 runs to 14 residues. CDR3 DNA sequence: TGTGCCACCAGCAGAGGACTAGCTGGCTACGAGCAGTACTTC. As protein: CATSRGLAGYEQYF.

The CDR3 DNA is TGTGCCAGCAGCATATCAACGACAGGGGATGAAAAACTGTTTTTT. Amino acids: CASSISTTGDEKLFF. This chain connects TRBV9 to TRBJ1-4; 8 bases agree with TRBD1. The CDR3 has 15 amino acids. Germline V gene data show CDR1 as SGDLS and CDR2 as YYNGEE. The V segment lost 4 bases and the J segment 6 bases; nucleotides outside the gene matches: 8.

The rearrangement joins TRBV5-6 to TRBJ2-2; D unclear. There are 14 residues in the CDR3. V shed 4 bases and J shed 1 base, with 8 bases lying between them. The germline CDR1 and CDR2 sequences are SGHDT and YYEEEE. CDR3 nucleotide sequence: TGTGCCAGCAGCCCCCGTATGAACACCGGGGAGCTGTTTTTT. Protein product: CASSPRMNTGELFF.

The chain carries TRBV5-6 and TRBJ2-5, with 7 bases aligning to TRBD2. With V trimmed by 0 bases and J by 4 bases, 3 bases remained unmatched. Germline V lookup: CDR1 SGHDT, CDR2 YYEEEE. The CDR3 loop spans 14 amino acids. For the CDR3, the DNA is TGTGCCAGCAGCTTGGCGGGGGGAAGAGAGACCCAGTACTTC. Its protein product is CASSLAGGRETQYF.

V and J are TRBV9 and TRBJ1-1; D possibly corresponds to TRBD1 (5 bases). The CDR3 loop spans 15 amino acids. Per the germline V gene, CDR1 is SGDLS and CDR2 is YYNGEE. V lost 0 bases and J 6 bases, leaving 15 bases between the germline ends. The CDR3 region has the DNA TGTGCCAGCAGCGTAGGTGGTGGGGGGTACGCTGAAGCTTTCTTT. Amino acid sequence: CASSVGGGGYAEAFF.

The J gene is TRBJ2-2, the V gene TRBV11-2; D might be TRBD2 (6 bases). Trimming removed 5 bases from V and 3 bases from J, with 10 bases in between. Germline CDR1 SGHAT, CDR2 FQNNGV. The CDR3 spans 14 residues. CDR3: CASSRGGDTGELFF. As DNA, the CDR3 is TGTGCCAGCAGCCGAGGCGGGGACACCGGGGAGCTGTTTTTT.

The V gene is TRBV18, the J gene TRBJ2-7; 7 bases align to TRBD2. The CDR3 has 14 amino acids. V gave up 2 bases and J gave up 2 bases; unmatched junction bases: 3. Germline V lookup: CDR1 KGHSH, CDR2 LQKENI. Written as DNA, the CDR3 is TGTGCCAGCTCACCAACGGGGGGAACCTACGAGCAGTACTTC. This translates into CASSPTGGTYEQYF.

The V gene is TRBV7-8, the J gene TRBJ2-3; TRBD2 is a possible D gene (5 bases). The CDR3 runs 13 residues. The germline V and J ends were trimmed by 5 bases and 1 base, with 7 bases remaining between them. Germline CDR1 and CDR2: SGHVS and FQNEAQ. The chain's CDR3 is CASSGRGTDTQYF. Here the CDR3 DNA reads TGTGCCAGCAGCGGGCGGGGCACAGATACGCAGTATTTT.

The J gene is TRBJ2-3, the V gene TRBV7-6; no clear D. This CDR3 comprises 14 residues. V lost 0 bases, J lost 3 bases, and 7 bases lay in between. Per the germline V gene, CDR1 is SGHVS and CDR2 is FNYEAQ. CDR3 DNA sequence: TGTGCCAGCAGCTTAGCCCCCCAGACAGATACGCAGTATTTT. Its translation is CASSLAPQTDTQYF.

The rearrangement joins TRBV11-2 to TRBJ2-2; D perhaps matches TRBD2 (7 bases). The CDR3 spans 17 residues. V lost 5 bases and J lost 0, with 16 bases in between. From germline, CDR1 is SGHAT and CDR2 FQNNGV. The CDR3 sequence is CASSLRGGSSNTGELFF. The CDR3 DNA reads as TGTGCCAGCAGCCTGAGGGGGGGGTCCTCGAACACCGGGGAGCTGTTTTTT.